These T cell receptor beta chains were read from a single sample in a study of cytomegalovirus exposure and HLA in healthy donors. Profiled with immunoSEQ multiplex PCR; TCRdb holds only in-frame clones, not every one. The repertoire holds approximately 160,000 clones, roughly 79% seen once, with approximately 1.5% in the top ten. Sequencing was performed on PBMCs. The receptors stem from a man aged 40-50 years in good health and CMV-seronegative. Each CDR3 is given without its conserved first and last residue.

>TRBV30|TRBJ1-2
AWSKGRDSPNYGYT
>TRBV5-6|TRBJ2-5
ASSLRGIQETQY
>TRBV6-5|TRBJ1-4
ASRGLEALF
>TRBV9|TRBJ2-1
ASSYTSGMQSSYNEQF
>TRBV2|TRBJ1-6
ASSESQGRGSPLH
>TRBV7-9|TRBJ2-7
ASSPTGTGSLEQY
>TRBV5-1|TRBJ2-3
ASSFFPSGLEDTQY
>TRBV19|TRBJ2-5
ASSVTGEWETQY
>TRBV5-1|TRBJ2-2
AGSLLAGGNTGELF
>TRBV19|TRBJ2-1
ASSSGRASSYNEQF
>TRBV5-6|TRBJ1-5
ASSLEVTGVQPQH
>TRBV28|TRBJ2-1
ASSFAGTGVPLLPYNEQF
>TRBV30|TRBJ1-5
AWSVSRGMRPQH
>TRBV7-2|TRBJ1-3
ASSLVSSALPGNTIY
>TRBV14|TRBJ1-1
ASSQLSGGTLNTEAF
>TRBV4-2|TRBJ2-1
ASSPREGGRREGGNEQF
>TRBV27|TRBJ2-2
ASSFPGTSDTGELF
>TRBV6-6|TRBJ2-2
ASSYSMGGGGLF
>TRBV7-2|TRBJ2-7
ASSLSRDYYEQY
>TRBV15|TRBJ1-4
ATSSLATGPTNEKLF
>TRBV5-5|TRBJ2-2
ASSQLTGGDTGELF
>TRBV7-9|TRBJ2-3
ASSKTYSGSASVY
>TRBV29-1|TRBJ2-5
SAIDRRETQY
>TRBV2|TRBJ1-2
ASKDDRDRGFHYT
>TRBV30|TRBJ2-7
AWGHFYREQY
>TRBV5-1|TRBJ2-1
ASRRGEAGRYYNEQF
>TRBV7-8|TRBJ2-7
ASSRERRGMN
>TRBV2|TRBJ1-2
ASSERTGGNYGYT
>TRBV28|TRBJ2-7
ASSLVIAGPYEQY
>TRBV7-9|TRBJ2-6
SSSLVQGTGANGLT
>TRBV28|.
ASSLALRTLSYEQY
>TRBV27|TRBJ1-2
ASSLGVGGYGHT
>TRBV5-1|TRBJ2-1
ASSPIRGGSSYNEQF
>TRBV7-9|TRBJ2-2
SSSPSSGVGELF
>TRBV5-4|TRBJ2-1
ASSLVGQGSNEQF
>TRBV7-2|TRBJ1-2
ASSSPYDRAHGYT
>TRBV4-2|TRBJ1-1
ASSQDWADTEAF
>TRBV20-1|TRBJ1-1
SARGGAEAF
>TRBV19|TRBJ2-1
ASRTERAKSNEQF
>TRBV4-1|TRBJ2-7
ASSLRQGLEQY
>TRBV6-5|TRBJ2-5
ASSRIQGRGETQY
>TRBV27|TRBJ2-7
ASSRTGTYEQY
>TRBV5-1|TRBJ2-5
ASSRTSGTTQY
>TRBV7-3|TRBJ2-1
ASSLKGGPPYNEQF
>TRBV4-1|TRBJ2-3
ASSQGGGGGSGTDTQY
>TRBV6-5|TRBJ1-2
ATAERQGNHYGYT
>TRBV29-1|TRBJ2-2
SVRSTGELF